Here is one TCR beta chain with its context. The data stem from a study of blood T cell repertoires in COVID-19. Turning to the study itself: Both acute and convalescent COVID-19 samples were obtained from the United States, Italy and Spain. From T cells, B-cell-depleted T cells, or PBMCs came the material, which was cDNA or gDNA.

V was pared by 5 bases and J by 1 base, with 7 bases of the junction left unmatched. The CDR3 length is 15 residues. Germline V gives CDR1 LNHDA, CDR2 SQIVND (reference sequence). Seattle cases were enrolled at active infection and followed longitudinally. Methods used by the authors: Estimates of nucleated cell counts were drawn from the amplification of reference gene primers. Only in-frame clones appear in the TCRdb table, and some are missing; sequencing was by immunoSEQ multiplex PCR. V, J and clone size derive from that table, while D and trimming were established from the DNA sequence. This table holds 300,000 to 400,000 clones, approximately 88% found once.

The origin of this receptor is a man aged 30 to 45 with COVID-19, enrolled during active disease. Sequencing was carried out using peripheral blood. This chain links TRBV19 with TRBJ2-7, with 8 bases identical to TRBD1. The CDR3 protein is CASSPSGTGSYEQYF. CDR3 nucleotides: TGTGCCAGTAGTCCGTCCGGGACAGGTTCCTACGAGCAGTACTTC.